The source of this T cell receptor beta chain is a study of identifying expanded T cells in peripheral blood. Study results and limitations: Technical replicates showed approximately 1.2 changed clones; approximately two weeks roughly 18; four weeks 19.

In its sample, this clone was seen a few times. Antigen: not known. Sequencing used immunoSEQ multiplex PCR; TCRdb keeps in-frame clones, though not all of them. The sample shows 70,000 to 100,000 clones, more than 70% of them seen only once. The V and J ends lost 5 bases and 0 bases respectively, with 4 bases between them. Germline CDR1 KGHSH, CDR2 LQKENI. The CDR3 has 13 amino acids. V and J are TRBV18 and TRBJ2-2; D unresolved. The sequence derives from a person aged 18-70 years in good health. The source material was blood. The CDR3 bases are TGTGCCAGCTCAGGGACGAACACCGGGGAGCTGTTTTTT. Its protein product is CASSGTNTGELFF.